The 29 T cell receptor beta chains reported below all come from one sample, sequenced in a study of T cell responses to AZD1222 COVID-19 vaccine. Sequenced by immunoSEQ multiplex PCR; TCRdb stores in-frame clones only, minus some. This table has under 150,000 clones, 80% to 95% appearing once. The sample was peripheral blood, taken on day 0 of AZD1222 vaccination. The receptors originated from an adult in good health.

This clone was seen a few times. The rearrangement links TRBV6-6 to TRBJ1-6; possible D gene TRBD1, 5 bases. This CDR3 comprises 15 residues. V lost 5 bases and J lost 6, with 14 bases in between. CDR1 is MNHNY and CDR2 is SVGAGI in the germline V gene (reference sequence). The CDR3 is CASSNRDQGNSPLHF. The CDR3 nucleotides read TGTGCCAGCAGTAACCGGGACCAGGGTAATTCACCCCTCCACTTT.

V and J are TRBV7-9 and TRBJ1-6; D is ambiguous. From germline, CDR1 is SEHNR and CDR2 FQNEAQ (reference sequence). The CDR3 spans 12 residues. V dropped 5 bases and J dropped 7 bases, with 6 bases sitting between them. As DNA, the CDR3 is TGTGCCAGCAGCACAGCAAATTCACCCCTCCACTTT. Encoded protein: CASSTANSPLHF.

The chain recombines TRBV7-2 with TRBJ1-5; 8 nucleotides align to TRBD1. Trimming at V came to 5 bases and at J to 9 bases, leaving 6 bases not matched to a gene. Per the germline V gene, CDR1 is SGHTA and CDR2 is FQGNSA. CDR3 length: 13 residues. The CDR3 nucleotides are TGTGCCAGCAGCCCTGACAGGGGAGCGCCCCAGCATTTT. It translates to CASSPDRGAPQHF. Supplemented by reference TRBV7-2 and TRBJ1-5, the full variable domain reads GAGVSQSPSNKVTEKGKDVELRCDPISGHTALYWYRQSLGQGLEFLIYFQGNSAPDKSGLPSDRFSAERTGGSVSTLTIQRTQQEDSAVYLCASSPDRGAPQHFGDGTRLSIL.

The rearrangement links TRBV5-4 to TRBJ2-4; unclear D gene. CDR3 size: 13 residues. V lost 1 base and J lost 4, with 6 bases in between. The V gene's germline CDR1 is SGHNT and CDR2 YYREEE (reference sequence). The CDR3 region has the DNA TGTGCCAGCAGCTTGCACACGAAAAACATTCAGTACTTC. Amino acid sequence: CASSLHTKNIQYF.

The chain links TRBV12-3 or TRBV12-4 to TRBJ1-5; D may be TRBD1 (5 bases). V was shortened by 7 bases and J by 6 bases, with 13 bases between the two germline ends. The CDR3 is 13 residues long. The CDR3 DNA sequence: TGTGCCAGCACTTCGGGGGTAGTTCAGCCCCAGCATTTT. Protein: CASTSGVVQPQHF.

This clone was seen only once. CDR3 amino acids: CASGLVNPGQANYGYTF. The CDR3 DNA follows: TGTGCTAGTGGTTTGGTCAACCCGGGACAAGCTAACTATGGCTACACCTTC. The chain joins TRBV12-5 to TRBJ1-2; perhaps TRBD1 as D (6 bases). The CDR3 loop spans 17 amino acids. The V gene lost 0 bases and the J gene lost 0 bases, with 14 bases spanning the gap. The germline V gene has CDR1 LGHNT and CDR2 FRNRAP.

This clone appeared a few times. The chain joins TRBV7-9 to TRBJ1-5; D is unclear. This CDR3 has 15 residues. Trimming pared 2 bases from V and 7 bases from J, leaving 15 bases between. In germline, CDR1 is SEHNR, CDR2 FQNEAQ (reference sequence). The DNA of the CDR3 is TGTGCCAGCAGCTTATCGAGGGTCGGTAACCAGCCCCAGCATTTT. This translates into CASSLSRVGNQPQHF.

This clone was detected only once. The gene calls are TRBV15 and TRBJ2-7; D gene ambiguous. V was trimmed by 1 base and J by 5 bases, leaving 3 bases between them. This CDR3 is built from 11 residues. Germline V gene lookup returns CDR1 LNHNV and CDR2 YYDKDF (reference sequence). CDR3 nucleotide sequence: TGTGCCACCAGCAGAGCCAACGAGCAGTACTTC. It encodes CATSRANEQYF.

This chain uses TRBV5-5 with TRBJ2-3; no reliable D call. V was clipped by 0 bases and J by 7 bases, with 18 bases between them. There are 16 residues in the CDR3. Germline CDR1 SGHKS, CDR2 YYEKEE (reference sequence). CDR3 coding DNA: TGTGCCAGCAGCTTGGGGGGTCCGACCCTTACATATACGCAGTATTTT. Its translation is CASSLGGPTLTYTQYF.

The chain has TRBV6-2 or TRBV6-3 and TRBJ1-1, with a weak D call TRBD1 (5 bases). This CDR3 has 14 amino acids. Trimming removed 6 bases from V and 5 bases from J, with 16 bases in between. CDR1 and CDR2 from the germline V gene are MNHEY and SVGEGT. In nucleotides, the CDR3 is TGTGCCAGCAGCCTGAGGGAGGGGTTGACTGAAGCTTTCTTT. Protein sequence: CASSLREGLTEAFF.

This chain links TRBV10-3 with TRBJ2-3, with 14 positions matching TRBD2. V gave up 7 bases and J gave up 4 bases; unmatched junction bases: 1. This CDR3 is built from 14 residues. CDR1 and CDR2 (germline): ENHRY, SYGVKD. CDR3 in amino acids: CAIKTSGRADTQYF. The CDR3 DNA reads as TGTGCCATCAAGACTAGCGGGAGGGCAGATACGCAGTATTTT.

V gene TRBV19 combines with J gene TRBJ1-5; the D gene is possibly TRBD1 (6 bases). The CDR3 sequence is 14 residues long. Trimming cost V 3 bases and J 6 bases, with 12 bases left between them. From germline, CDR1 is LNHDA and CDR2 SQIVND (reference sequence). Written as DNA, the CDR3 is TGTGCCAGTAGTATTGAGGGGGGTACTCAGCCCCAGCATTTT. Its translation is CASSIEGGTQPQHF.

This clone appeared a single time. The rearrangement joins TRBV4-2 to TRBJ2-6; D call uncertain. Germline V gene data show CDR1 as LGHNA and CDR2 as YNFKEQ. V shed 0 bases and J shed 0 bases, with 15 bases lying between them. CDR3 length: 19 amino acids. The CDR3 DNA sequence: TGTGCCAGCAGCCAAGATATCCTGCTGGAATCCTCTGGGGCCAACGTCCTGACTTTC. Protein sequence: CASSQDILLESSGANVLTF.

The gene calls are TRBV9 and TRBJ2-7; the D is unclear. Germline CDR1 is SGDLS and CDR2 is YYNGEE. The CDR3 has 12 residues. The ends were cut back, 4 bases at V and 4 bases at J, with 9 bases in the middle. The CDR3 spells CASSSDGYEQYF. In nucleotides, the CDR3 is TGTGCCAGCAGCTCGGACGGATACGAGCAGTACTTC.

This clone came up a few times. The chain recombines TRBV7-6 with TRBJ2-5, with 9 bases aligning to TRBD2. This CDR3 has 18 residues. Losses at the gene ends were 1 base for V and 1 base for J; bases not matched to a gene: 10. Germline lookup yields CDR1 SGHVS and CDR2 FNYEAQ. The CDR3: CASSLGLAGPIFQETQYF. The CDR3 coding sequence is TGTGCCAGCAGCTTAGGTCTAGCGGGACCCATATTCCAAGAGACCCAGTACTTC.

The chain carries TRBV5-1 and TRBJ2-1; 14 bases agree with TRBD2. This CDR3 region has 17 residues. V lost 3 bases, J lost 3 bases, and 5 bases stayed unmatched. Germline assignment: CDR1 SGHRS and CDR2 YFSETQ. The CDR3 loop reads CASSSGTSGSIYNEQFF. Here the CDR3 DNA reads TGCGCCAGCAGCTCCGGGACTAGCGGGAGTATCTACAATGAGCAGTTCTTC.

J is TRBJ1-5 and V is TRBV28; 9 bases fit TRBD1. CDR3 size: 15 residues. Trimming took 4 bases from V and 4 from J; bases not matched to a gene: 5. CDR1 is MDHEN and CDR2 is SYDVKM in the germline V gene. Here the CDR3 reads CASSSGQGRNQPQHF. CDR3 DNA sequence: TGTGCCAGCAGTTCTGGACAGGGGAGAAATCAGCCCCAGCATTTT.

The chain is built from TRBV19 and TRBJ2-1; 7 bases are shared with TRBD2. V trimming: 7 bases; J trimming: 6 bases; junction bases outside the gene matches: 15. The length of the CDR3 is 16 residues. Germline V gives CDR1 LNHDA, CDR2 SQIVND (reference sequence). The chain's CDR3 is CASNPPGAGERNEQFF. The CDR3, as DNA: TGTGCCAGTAATCCTCCCGGGGCGGGAGAGCGCAATGAGCAGTTCTTC.

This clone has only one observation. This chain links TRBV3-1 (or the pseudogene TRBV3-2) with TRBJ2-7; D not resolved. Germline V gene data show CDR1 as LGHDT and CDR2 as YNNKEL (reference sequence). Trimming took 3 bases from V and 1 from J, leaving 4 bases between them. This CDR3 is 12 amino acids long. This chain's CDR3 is CASSQVSYEQYF. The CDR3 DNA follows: TGTGCCAGCAGCCAGGTGTCCTACGAGCAGTACTTC.

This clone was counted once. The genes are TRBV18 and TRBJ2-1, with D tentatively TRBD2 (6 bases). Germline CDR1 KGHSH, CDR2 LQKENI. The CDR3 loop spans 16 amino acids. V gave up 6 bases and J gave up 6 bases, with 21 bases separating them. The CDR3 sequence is CASSPAGGKRANEQFF. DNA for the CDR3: TGTGCCAGCTCTCCTGCCGGCGGGAAAAGAGCCAATGAGCAGTTCTTC.

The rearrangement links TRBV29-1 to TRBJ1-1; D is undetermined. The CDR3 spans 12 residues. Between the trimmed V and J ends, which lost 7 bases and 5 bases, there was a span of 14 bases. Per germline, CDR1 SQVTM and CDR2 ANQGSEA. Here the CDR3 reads CSASRRETEAFF. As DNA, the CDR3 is TGCAGCGCCTCCCGGAGGGAAACTGAAGCTTTCTTT.

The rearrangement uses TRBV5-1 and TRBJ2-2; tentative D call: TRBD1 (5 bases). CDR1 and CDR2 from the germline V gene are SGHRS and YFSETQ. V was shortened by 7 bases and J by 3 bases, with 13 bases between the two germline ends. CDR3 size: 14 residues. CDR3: CASQWQGHTGELFF. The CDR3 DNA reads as TGCGCCAGCCAATGGCAGGGCCACACCGGGGAGCTGTTTTTT.

DNA of the CDR3: TGTGCCAGCAGCGAACAGGGAGACTATGGCTACACCTTC. This encodes CASSEQGDYGYTF. The chain combines TRBV9 with TRBJ1-2, with a tentative D call TRBD1 (6 bases). The V end was cut by 3 bases, the J end by 3 bases, with 9 bases between. The CDR3 spans 13 residues. Germline V gene lookup returns CDR1 SGDLS and CDR2 YYNGEE.

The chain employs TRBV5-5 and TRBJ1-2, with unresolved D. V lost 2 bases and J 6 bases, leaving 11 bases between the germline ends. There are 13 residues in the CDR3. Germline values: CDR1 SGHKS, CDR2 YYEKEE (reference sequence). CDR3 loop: CASSLTSRDGYTF. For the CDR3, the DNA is TGTGCCAGCAGCTTAACATCTCGGGATGGCTACACCTTC.

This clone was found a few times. CDR3 nucleotide sequence: TGTGCCAGCAGCTTAGAAGGACAGGGGGCAGGGGAGCAGTACTTC. Its translation is CASSLEGQGAGEQYF. The chain is built from TRBV11-2 and TRBJ2-7; 11 bases line up with TRBD1. J lost 7 bases, V lost 0 bases, and 5 bases had no gene match. The germline V gene has CDR1 SGHAT and CDR2 FQNNGV. The CDR3 contains 15 residues.

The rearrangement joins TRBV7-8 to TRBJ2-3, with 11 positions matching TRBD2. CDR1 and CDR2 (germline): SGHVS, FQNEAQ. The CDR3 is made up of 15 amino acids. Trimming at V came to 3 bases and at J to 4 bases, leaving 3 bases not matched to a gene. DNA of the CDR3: TGTGCCAGCAGCTTGACTAGCGGGACGTCAGATACGCAGTATTTT. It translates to CASSLTSGTSDTQYF.

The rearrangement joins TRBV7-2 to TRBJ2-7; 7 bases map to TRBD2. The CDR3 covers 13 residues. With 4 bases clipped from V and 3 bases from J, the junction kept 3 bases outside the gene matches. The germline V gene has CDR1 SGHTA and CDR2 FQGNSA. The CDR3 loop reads CASSSRDYYEQYF. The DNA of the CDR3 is TGTGCCAGCAGCTCCCGGGACTACTACGAGCAGTACTTC.

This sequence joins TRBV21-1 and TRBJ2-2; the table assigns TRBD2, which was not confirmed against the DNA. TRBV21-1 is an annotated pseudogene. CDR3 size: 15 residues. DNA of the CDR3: TGTGCCAGAAAAAACCGCGGGCGGGACACCGGGGAGCTGTTTTTT. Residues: CARKNRGRDTGELFF.

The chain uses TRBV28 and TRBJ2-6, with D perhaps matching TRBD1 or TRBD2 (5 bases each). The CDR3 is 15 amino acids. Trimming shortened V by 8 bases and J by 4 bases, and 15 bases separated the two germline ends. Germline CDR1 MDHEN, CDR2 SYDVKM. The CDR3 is CASGLGGSGANVLTF. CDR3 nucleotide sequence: TGTGCCAGCGGCCTTGGGGGATCAGGGGCCAACGTCCTGACTTTC.